One sample yielded the 25 T cell receptor beta chains listed below, sequenced in a study of T-cell memory formation after mild COVID-19. MiXCR, run by TCRdb on the 5' RACE reads, gives a single entry per CDR3 protein. The sample shows roughly 99,000 distinct CDR3 sequences, under 15% of them seen only once. The sequenced sample was PBMCs or a T cell subset sorted from them (not recorded which). The receptor set was obtained from a man younger than 35 who had mild COVID-19 (a few samples of this study predate the infection). Cell type and time point are not known.

The genes are TRBV4-1 and TRBJ1-2, with 10 bases identical to TRBD1. V trimming: 4 bases; J trimming: 4 bases; junction bases outside the gene matches: 6. CDR3 size: 15 residues. CDR1 is MGHRA and CDR2 is YSYEKL in the germline V gene. The CDR3 DNA sequence: TGCGCCAGCAGCCTAGGACAGGGGGTTACCTATGGCTACACCTTC. Translation gives CASSLGQGVTYGYTF.

The chain has TRBV4-1 and TRBJ1-2; no reliable D call. The germline gives CDR1 MGHRA, CDR2 YSYEKL. This CDR3 has 15 residues. The ends were cut back, 1 base at V and 2 bases at J, with 11 bases in the middle. In DNA form, the CDR3 reads TGCGCCAGCAGCCAAGCGGCAGGCCACAACTATGGCTACACCTTC. Its protein is CASSQAAGHNYGYTF.

This sequence joins TRBV6-5 and TRBJ2-7, with D hard to call. V lost 0 bases and J lost 6, with 9 bases in between. The germline CDR1 and CDR2 sequences are MNHEY and SVGAGI. The CDR3 covers 13 residues. The CDR3 DNA reads TGTGCCAGCAGTTACTCATTGGGGTTCGAGCAGTACTTC. Translating gives CASSYSLGFEQYF.

This clonotype was seen a handful of times. This sequence joins TRBV20-1 and TRBJ1-5, with 9 bases that match TRBD1. V was pared by 2 bases and J by 4 bases, with 9 bases of the junction left unmatched. The germline V gene encodes CDR1 DFQATT and CDR2 SNEGSKA (reference sequence). There are 16 residues in the CDR3. CDR3: CSARLQGALSNQPQHF. CDR3 sequence (DNA): TGCAGTGCTAGACTACAGGGGGCGCTGTCAAATCAGCCCCAGCATTTT.

This clonotype was detected ten times or more. The chain is built from TRBV5-6 and TRBJ2-3; a possible D gene is TRBD2 (6 bases). This CDR3 has 13 residues. The ends were cut back, 5 bases at V and 0 bases at J, with 7 bases in the middle. Per germline, CDR1 SGHDT and CDR2 YYEEEE. The CDR3 region has the DNA TGTGCCAGCAGTGCGGGGAGCACAGATACGCAGTATTTT. Its protein is CASSAGSTDTQYF.

This clonotype was seen many times. The chain joins TRBV6-5 to TRBJ2-1; 8 bases are a match to TRBD2. CDR1 MNHEY and CDR2 SVGAGI come from the germline V gene. Unmatched junction bases numbered 7, after V lost 0 bases and J lost 12 bases. This CDR3 region has 14 residues. In DNA form, the CDR3 reads TGTGCCAGCAGTTACTCGAAACGGAGCGGGGGGCAGTTCTTC. As protein: CASSYSKRSGGQFF.

This clonotype was observed at least ten times. The V gene is TRBV4-3, the J gene TRBJ2-1; D is perhaps TRBD1 (5 bases). The CDR3 is 15 amino acids. The V gene's germline CDR1 is LGHNA and CDR2 YSLEER. V lost 0 bases and J lost 10, with 16 bases in between. In DNA form, the CDR3 reads TGCGCCAGCAGCCAAGATGTGGGCACCTCAGGGGAGCAGTTCTTC. Protein sequence: CASSQDVGTSGEQFF.

The V gene is TRBV20-1, the J gene TRBJ1-2; no firm D call. The CDR3 runs 13 residues. The germline V gene encodes CDR1 DFQATT and CDR2 SNEGSKA (reference sequence). The V gene lost 2 bases and the J gene lost 3 bases, with 10 bases spanning the gap. The CDR3 DNA reads as TGCAGTGCTAGACAAGCTTGGGACTATGGCTACACCTTC. This translates into CSARQAWDYGYTF.

The V gene is TRBV7-8, the J gene TRBJ1-1; tentatively, D is TRBD1 (6 bases). This CDR3 region has 18 residues. Germline V gene sequence: CDR1 SGHVS, CDR2 FQNEAQ. With 0 bases removed from V and 1 base from J, the gap between germline ends came to 18 bases. The DNA of the CDR3 is TGTGCCAGCAGCTTAGCCGGAACAGGGTTTAGTCGGAACACTGAAGCTTTCTTT. Translating gives CASSLAGTGFSRNTEAFF.

The chain couples TRBV4-1 to TRBJ1-5; the D gene is possibly TRBD1 (6 bases). Germline V gene data show CDR1 as MGHRA and CDR2 as YSYEKL. The V end lost 4 bases, the J end lost 2 bases, and 15 bases lay between the germline ends. This CDR3 contains 16 residues. The CDR3 DNA is TGCGCCAGCAGCCCCGGAGGGGGTTATGGCAATCAGCCCCAGCATTTT. This sequence encodes CASSPGGGYGNQPQHF.

V gene TRBV7-9 combines with J gene TRBJ2-1; 9 nucleotides align to TRBD2. V gave up 1 base and J gave up 3 bases; unmatched junction bases: 1. This CDR3 is 15 amino acids long. In germline, CDR1 is SEHNR, CDR2 FQNEAQ (reference sequence). The CDR3 bases are TGTGCCAGCAGCTTAGTTAGCGGGGGCTACAATGAGCAGTTCTTC. Translated: CASSLVSGGYNEQFF.

The V call is TRBV6-6, the J call TRBJ2-3; 8 bases line up with TRBD1. The CDR3 extends over 17 amino acids. V gave up 5 bases and J gave up 0 bases; unmatched junction bases: 10. Germline CDR1 MNHNY, CDR2 SVGAGI (reference sequence). Here the CDR3 DNA reads TGTGCCAGCAGTGGTCGGGACAGGCCCCCCAGCACAGATACGCAGTATTTT. Translating gives CASSGRDRPPSTDTQYF.

In this sample, this clonotype turned up a few times. This chain links TRBV27 with TRBJ1-1; D unresolved. The CDR3 runs to 15 residues. Germline CDR1 and CDR2: MNHEY and SMNVEV (reference sequence). The V end lost 0 bases, the J end lost 1 base, and 9 bases lay between the germline ends. CDR3 region: CASSLSGSGNTEAFF. The CDR3 bases are TGTGCCAGCAGTTTATCTGGGAGTGGGAACACTGAAGCTTTCTTT.

On this clonotype itself: A read error is likely, as this CDR3 ends without the conserved phenylalanine or tryptophan. This chain joins TRBV7-6 and TRBJ1-1, with TRBD1 matching over 8 bases. The V and J ends lost 3 bases and 5 bases, in that order; junction bases with no gene match: 2. Looked up from germline, CDR1 is SGHVS and CDR2 is FNYEAQ. This CDR3 spans 13 amino acids. The CDR3 DNA is TGTGCCAGCAGCTTCACAGGGGGTACTGAAGCTTTCTAT. Translation: CASSFTGGTEAFY.

V gene TRBV15 combines with J gene TRBJ2-1; TRBD2 aligns across 12 bases. Germline trimming cut 5 bases from V and 7 bases from J; bases unmatched to any gene: 15. Germline CDR1 is LNHNV and CDR2 is YYDKDF (reference sequence). The CDR3 spans 18 residues. DNA for the CDR3: TGTGCCACCAGCCCCCGGGCCCCTCTAGCGGGGGGGATTAATGAGCAGTTCTTC. Translation gives CATSPRAPLAGGINEQFF.

This clonotype was observed a few times. This chain joins TRBV11-2 and TRBJ2-3; D gene ambiguous. Germline V gene data show CDR1 as SGHAT and CDR2 as FQNNGV. V was trimmed by 3 bases and J by 4 bases, leaving 8 bases between them. This CDR3 has 13 amino acids. The DNA of the CDR3 is TGTGCCAGCAGCTTTTTCGTGTCAGATACGCAGTATTTT. Amino acids: CASSFFVSDTQYF. The entire variable domain, with the rest obtained from reference TRBV11-2 and TRBJ2-3, is as follows: EAGVAQSPRYKIIEKRQSVAFWCNPISGHATLYWYQQILGQGPKLLIQFQNNGVVDDSQLPKDRFSAERLKGVDSTLKIQPAKLEDSAVYLCASSFFVSDTQYFGPGTRLTVL.

CDR3 bases: TGTGCCAGCAGTTTGCGGGGCCCGGGTCACGAGCAGTACGTC. Protein: CASSLRGPGHEQYV. V and J are TRBV28 and TRBJ2-7, with D perhaps matching TRBD2 (6 bases). V was pared by 3 bases and J by 5 bases, with 14 bases between. The CDR3 is 14 residues long. The germline V gene encodes CDR1 MDHEN and CDR2 SYDVKM.

The rearrangement uses TRBV7-2 and TRBJ1-6, with TRBD1 identical over 7 bases. Trimming cost V 4 bases and J 7 bases; bases outside gene matches: 4. The CDR3 length is 14 residues. Germline CDR1 SGHTA, CDR2 FQGNSA. CDR3 amino acids: CASSWDSENSPLHF. The CDR3 nucleotides read TGTGCCAGCAGCTGGGACAGTGAAAATTCACCCCTCCACTTT.

This clonotype was detected a few times. The genes are TRBV7-9 and TRBJ1-5, with D perhaps TRBD1 (5 bases). Trimming took 5 bases from V and 4 from J, leaving 6 bases between them. Germline-derived CDR1 and CDR2 are SEHNR and FQNEAQ (reference sequence). The CDR3 spans 12 residues. CDR3 in amino acids: CASSKGNQPQHF. The CDR3 DNA sequence: TGTGCCAGCAGCAAGGGGAATCAGCCCCAGCATTTT.

V and J are TRBV13 and TRBJ1-6, with 7 bases fitting TRBD1. CDR1 is PRHDT, CDR2 FYEKMQ, per germline (reference sequence). The ends lost 5 bases at V and 9 bases at J; junction bases unmatched: 7. The CDR3 is made up of 14 amino acids. The CDR3 nucleotides read TGTGCCAGCAGCCAGACAGGGAGGAGTTCACCCCTCCACTTT. This encodes CASSQTGRSSPLHF. Filled out from reference TRBV13 and TRBJ1-6, the complete variable domain reads AAGVIQSPRHLIKEKRETATLKCYPIPRHDTVYWYQQGPGQDPQFLISFYEKMQSDKGSIPDRFSAQQFSDYHSELNMSSLELGDSALYFCASSQTGRSSPLHFGNGTRLTVT.

The V gene is TRBV7-2, the J gene TRBJ2-7, with TRBD1 as a possible D gene (5 bases). The ends were cut back, 2 bases at V and 3 bases at J, with 14 bases in the middle. Per germline, CDR1 SGHTA and CDR2 FQGNSA. The CDR3 is 15 residues long. The CDR3 sequence is CASSLFRASNYEQYF. CDR3 nucleotides: TGTGCCAGCAGCTTATTCAGGGCCAGTAACTACGAGCAGTACTTC.

The rearrangement joins TRBV6-5 to TRBJ2-4, with TRBD1 matching 7 bases. V shed 0 bases, J shed 8 bases, and the junction held 10 bases outside the gene matches. Germline assignment: CDR1 MNHEY and CDR2 SVGAGI. The CDR3 runs 16 residues. In nucleotides, the CDR3 is TGTGCCAGCAGTTACTCGAAGGGCAGGGGGTTCGACATTCAGTACTTC. It translates to CASSYSKGRGFDIQYF.

This clonotype was seen many times. The chain uses TRBV7-2 and TRBJ1-4, with D tentatively TRBD1 (5 bases). V lost 1 base, J lost 7 bases, and 13 bases lay in between. This CDR3 region has 15 residues. Germline CDR1 reads SGHTA; CDR2 reads FQGNSA. DNA of the CDR3: TGTGCCAGCAGCTTAGTTCCAGGGAGAATTGAAAAACTGTTTTTT. Translation: CASSLVPGRIEKLFF.

V gene TRBV11-2 combines with J gene TRBJ2-5; a possible D gene is TRBD1 (5 bases). Germline loops: CDR1 SGHAT, CDR2 FQNNGV. This CDR3 region has 15 residues. V was cut by 6 bases and J by 2 bases, with 16 bases left in between. CDR3 region: CASSGVGADQETQYF. CDR3 in DNA: TGTGCCAGCAGTGGGGTAGGGGCAGATCAAGAGACCCAGTACTTC.

The V call is TRBV4-1, the J call TRBJ2-5; D call uncertain. The germline V gene encodes CDR1 MGHRA and CDR2 YSYEKL. The CDR3 is 17 residues long. Deletions cut 6 bases from V and 5 bases from J, with 25 bases between. The CDR3 sequence: CASRPTPGELVWETQYF. In nucleotides, the CDR3 is TGCGCCAGCAGACCTACCCCTGGAGAGCTCGTCTGGGAGACCCAGTACTTC.